This T cell receptor beta chain appears in the sequencing data of a study of blood T cell repertoires in COVID-19. On the study more broadly: Specimens from acute and convalescent COVID-19 originated in the United States, Italy and Spain. PBMCs, B-cell-depleted T cells, or T cells were the source of the cDNA or gDNA that made up the material.

Original analysis: Estimates of nucleated cell counts were drawn from the amplification of reference gene primers. Sequencing was performed with immunoSEQ multiplex PCR; in TCRdb, only in-frame clones are kept and a portion is missing. V, J and clone size reflect that table, while D and trimming were determined from the DNA. The data contain 200,000 or so clones, almost 85% of them singletons. This clone showed up just once. This CDR3 is built from 16 residues. V lost 2 bases, J lost 4 bases, and 12 bases lay in between. The V gene's germline CDR1 is MNHEY and CDR2 SVGAGI. Input material: peripheral blood. V and J are TRBV6-5 and TRBJ1-6, with D possibly being TRBD1 (5 bases). The TCR comes from a human donor with acute or convalescent COVID-19. The donor label of this sample is uncertain. In DNA, the CDR3 is TGTGCCAGCAGTTACAGGGGAACTCCTTATAATTCACCCCTCCACTTT. It codes for CASSYRGTPYNSPLHF.